This paragraph reports one TCR beta chain. Assay: immunoSEQ multiplex PCR; the TCRdb copy retains only in-frame clones and omits some. The table lists roughly 90,000 clones, around 93% of them singletons, with about 4.5% in the top ten. The sample is drawn from a study of T cell changes during pregnancy in multiple sclerosis. The CDR3 length is 16 residues. The germline V gene encodes CDR1 SNHLY and CDR2 FYNNEI. V trimming: 3 bases; J trimming: 2 bases; junction bases outside the gene matches: 8. The source was peripheral blood, collected in the first trimester of pregnancy. This chain joins TRBV2 and TRBJ2-3, with 7 bases fitting TRBD2. This receptor was taken from a female donor with multiple sclerosis, enrolled in a pregnancy study. The CDR3 reads CASSEGGGRYTDTQYF. Here the CDR3 DNA reads TGTGCCAGCAGTGAGGGGGGGGGACGTTACACAGATACGCAGTATTTT.